This T cell receptor beta chain was observed in a study of cytomegalovirus exposure and HLA in healthy donors. This clone was counted between two and nine times. Antigen: not known. Measured with immunoSEQ multiplex PCR; TCRdb has only the in-frame clones, and not every one. This table has around 150,000 clones, less than 90% appearing once. Deletions cut 1 base from V and 1 base from J, with 11 bases between. The V gene's germline CDR1 is SGHTA and CDR2 FQGNSA. This CDR3 comprises 16 residues. The donors belonged to the approximately 130-subject validation cohort, separate from the 666-subject first cohort. Study-level points and caveats: It was confirmed in vitro that three of the CMV-associated chains were specific for CMV antigens.

The receptor's source is a woman aged 18-29 years in good health and CMV-seropositive. The sequencing sample was made of PBMCs. This chain uses TRBV7-2 with TRBJ1-3; perhaps TRBD1 as D (6 bases). The CDR3 nucleotides read TGTGCCAGCAGCTTAGTTTTCCAGGGGTCTGGAAACACCATATATTTT. Translated: CASSLVFQGSGNTIYF.